One sample yielded the 12 T cell receptor beta chains listed below, sequenced in a study of tumor-infiltrating lymphocytes in oesophageal squamous cell carcinoma. TCRdb recomputed calls from the PCR reads with MiXCR, one row per CDR3 protein. Counted here are 15,000 to 20,000 distinct CDR3 sequences, 35% to 45% occurring once; the ten biggest clones make up approximately 19%. Sequencing used normal esophageal tissue next to the tumor. These receptors came from a female donor with esophageal squamous cell carcinoma.

In DNA form, the CDR3 reads TGTGCCAGCAGAAGGCAGCCTGAAGCTTTCTTT. It yields the protein CASRRQPEAFF. The gene calls are TRBV7-3 and TRBJ1-1; D gene uncertain. The germline V and J ends were trimmed by 6 bases and 6 bases, with 8 bases remaining between them. This CDR3 has 11 residues. CDR1 and CDR2 from the germline V gene are SGHTA and FQGTGA.

The chain joins TRBV6-1 to TRBJ2-4; 11 bases line up with TRBD1. The J call may be mistaken, given a closer DNA end match to TRBJ2-7. Germline V CDR1 and CDR2: MNHNS, SASEGT. This CDR3 region has 15 residues. CDR3 sequence reads: CASSELEDRGPEQYF. The CDR3 bases are TGTGCCAGCAGTGAGTTGGAGGACAGGGGGCCCGAGCAGTACTTC.

The chain couples TRBV10-3 to TRBJ1-5; 8 bases are a match to TRBD1. Trimming removed 5 bases from V and 2 bases from J; junction bases left unmatched: 2. The CDR3 is 14 residues long. Looked up from germline, CDR1 is ENHRY and CDR2 is SYGVKD. The CDR3 spells CAISSDRGNQPQHF. Here the CDR3 DNA reads TGTGCCATCAGTTCGGACAGGGGCAATCAGCCCCAGCATTTT.

CDR3 in amino acids: CASSAGDQETQYF. As DNA, the CDR3 is TGTGCCAGCAGCGCGGGGGACCAAGAGACCCAGTACTTC. The J gene is TRBJ2-1, the V gene TRBV7-6, with 7 bases aligning to TRBD2. The last part of the DNA fits TRBJ2-5 better; the J call may be wrong. The CDR3 spans 13 residues. Germline-derived CDR1 and CDR2 are SGHVS and FNYEAQ.

The CDR3 bases are TGTGCCAGCAGCTTATGGACTAGCGGTGGCGAGACCCAGTACTTC. Its protein is CASSLWTSGGETQYF. The rearrangement joins TRBV7-2 to TRBJ2-5; 10 nucleotides line up with TRBD2. The germline V gene encodes CDR1 SGHTA and CDR2 FQGNSA. The CDR3 runs 15 residues. V was clipped by 2 bases and J by 5 bases; unmatched bases: 5. Variable domain in full (rest from reference TRBV7-2 and TRBJ2-5): GAGVSQSPSNKVTEKGKDVELRCDPISGHTALYWYRQSLGQGLEFLIYFQGNSAPDKSGLPSDRFSAERTGGSVSTLTIQRTQQEDSAVYLCASSLWTSGGETQYFGPGTRLLVL.

In this sample, this clonotype turned up a few times. The chain carries TRBV6-1 and TRBJ2-1, with D perhaps TRBD1 (6 bases). Trimming took 6 bases from V and 5 from J, leaving 11 bases between them. Germline V gene data show CDR1 as MNHNS and CDR2 as SASEGT. This CDR3 spans 13 amino acids. CDR3 sequence: CASRSQGDNEQFF. DNA of the CDR3: TGTGCCAGCAGGTCACAGGGAGACAATGAGCAGTTCTTC.

V gene TRBV20-1 combines with J gene TRBJ2-4; 7 nucleotides agree with TRBD1. The CDR3 is 15 amino acids. V lost 5 bases and J lost 0; bases outside the gene matches: 7. The germline V gene has CDR1 DFQATT and CDR2 SNEGSKA (reference sequence). CDR3: CSAYGQALAKNIQYF. The CDR3, as DNA: TGCAGTGCTTACGGACAGGCCCTAGCCAAAAACATTCAGTACTTC.

This clonotype showed up just a few times. V and J are TRBV27 and TRBJ2-2, with 10 bases lining up with TRBD2. After removal of 3 bases from V and 5 bases from J, the junction contained 3 bases not matched to a gene. Per germline, CDR1 MNHEY and CDR2 SMNVEV (reference sequence). The CDR3 sequence is 15 residues long. The CDR3 spells CASSFSAGGTGELFF. CDR3 coding DNA: TGTGCCAGCAGTTTTTCAGCGGGAGGGACCGGGGAGCTGTTTTTT.

This clonotype was detected only once. The chain joins TRBV7-8 to TRBJ2-1, with 9 bases that match TRBD2. The J call is uncertain, as TRBJ2-7 better fits the DNA end. The CDR3 loop spans 13 amino acids. CDR1 and CDR2 from the germline V gene are SGHVS and FQNEAQ. The CDR3 sequence: CASSSGLANEQYF. The CDR3 region has the DNA TGTGCCAGCAGCTCAGGACTAGCGAACGAGCAGTACTTC.

This clonotype was observed at least ten times. The chain carries TRBV19 and TRBJ2-5; TRBD2 matches at 9 bases. The CDR3 extends over 15 amino acids. Per the germline V gene, CDR1 is LNHDA and CDR2 is SQIVND (reference sequence). J lost 5 bases, V lost 5 bases, and 9 bases had no gene match. As DNA, the CDR3 is TGTGCCAGTAGTCCCACCGGGACTAGCTGGGAGACCCAGTACTTC. Translation gives CASSPTGTSWETQYF.

This clonotype is termed medium-sized (0.01 to 0.1%). The chain links TRBV7-3 to TRBJ2-3; D is unresolved. The CDR3 has 14 amino acids. V lost 1 base, J lost 0 bases, and 5 bases lay in between. Germline CDR1 SGHTA, CDR2 FQGTGA. CDR3 coding DNA: TGTGCCAGCAGCTTAATTCCTAGCACAGATACGCAGTATTTT. This encodes CASSLIPSTDTQYF.

V gene TRBV7-3 combines with J gene TRBJ2-3; possible D gene TRBD2, 5 bases. CDR1 is SGHTA and CDR2 is FQGTGA in the germline V gene. The CDR3 runs 11 residues. The V end was cut by 5 bases, the J end by 14 bases, with 14 bases between. CDR3 sequence (DNA): TGTGCCAGCAGCATCACCGGGGAGCTGTATTTT. It encodes CASSITGELYF.